Only a few counts were recorded for the clone carrying this T cell receptor (beta chain). V lost 2 bases to trimming and J lost 5 bases, with 15 bases between them. The CDR3 is made up of 15 amino acids. Germline V gene sequence: CDR1 MGHRA, CDR2 YSYEKL. Sequenced by immunoSEQ multiplex PCR; TCRdb stores in-frame clones only, minus some. The table records 90,000 to 100,000 clones, 70% to 85% of them present only once. Time point specified: blood 4 weeks post-SBRT, at nephrectomy. Described treatment: 15 Gy SBRT to primary tumor, nephrectomy 4 weeks later. The data were taken from a study of radiation and T cells in renal cell carcinoma.

The V call is TRBV4-1, the J call TRBJ2-5; D is uncertain. Specimen: blood, collected from a patient whose treatment included radiotherapy and nephrectomy. This TCR came from a man between 60 and 75 years old with renal cell carcinoma. CDR3 residues: CASSQPDRVRETQYF. CDR3 nucleotide sequence: TGCGCCAGCAGCCAACCCGATAGGGTGCGGGAGACCCAGTACTTC.